This T cell receptor (beta chain) was profiled in a study of cytomegalovirus exposure and HLA in healthy donors. Broader study findings: For most TCR sequences rarity was the rule, although some public TCRs occurred in many donors. A missense DCLRE1C variant was associated with V- and J-gene trimming of TCR beta chains in a later analysis, and an independent cohort replicated the association. There were about 160 TCR beta chains listed as cytomegalovirus-associated.

Germline CDR1 is SGHVS and CDR2 is FQNEAQ. Deletions cut 7 bases from V and 5 bases from J, with 21 bases between. CDR3 size: 15 residues. This clone was found once. Its antigen is not identified. The PCR made use of 60 Vbeta and 13 Jbeta primers. Repertoires were generated with immunoSEQ multiplex PCR, while TCRdb's copy carries only in-frame clones and drops some. The profile covers more than 100,000 clones, with 80% appearing a single time and 1% taken by the ten largest. Each donor's status was that of a healthy bone marrow donor. This sequence was found in a man aged 35-49 years in good health and CMV-seronegative. Source material: PBMCs. V is TRBV7-8 and J is TRBJ2-7; possibly TRBD1 for D (5 bases). The CDR3, as DNA: TGTGCCAGCAACCGGCTTACAGGACACCAGGACGAGCAGTACTTC. It codes for CASNRLTGHQDEQYF.